In this sample, the clone carrying this T cell receptor beta chain is medium-sized. The antigen is not known. Trimming shortened V by 7 bases and J by 0 bases, and 11 bases separated the two germline ends. CDR1 and CDR2 (germline): GTSNPN, SVGIG (reference sequence). The CDR3 has 13 residues. This record comes from a study of metastatic and nonmetastatic thyroid tumors. Study background: The study looked at repertoires side by side in blood and in tumor or nodule tissue from malignant and benign thyroid patients.

Patients had received no treatment of any kind before thyroid surgery. Whole-study results and caveats: TCR beta diversity was reportedly significantly higher in malignant thyroid tumors than benign nodules, in blood and tumor.

How the authors handled the data: Clinicopathological groups supplied CDR3 differences that were used to build a distant-metastasis classifier for papillary thyroid cancer. TCRdb re-called the PCR reads through MiXCR. The V and J calls reflect TCRdb's pipeline rather than the authors' work. The sample has around 34,000 clones, roughly a fifth seen once. V and J are TRBV30 and TRBJ2-3; TRBD1 might be the D (6 bases). The TCR sequence derives from a female donor with papillary thyroid cancer or a benign thyroid nodule (not recorded which). Some clones in this sample may be carry-over from other donors' samples. Sequencing used blood. The CDR3 DNA follows: TGTGCCTCTACAACAGGGAGCACAGATACGCAGTATTTT. It translates to CASTTGSTDTQYF.